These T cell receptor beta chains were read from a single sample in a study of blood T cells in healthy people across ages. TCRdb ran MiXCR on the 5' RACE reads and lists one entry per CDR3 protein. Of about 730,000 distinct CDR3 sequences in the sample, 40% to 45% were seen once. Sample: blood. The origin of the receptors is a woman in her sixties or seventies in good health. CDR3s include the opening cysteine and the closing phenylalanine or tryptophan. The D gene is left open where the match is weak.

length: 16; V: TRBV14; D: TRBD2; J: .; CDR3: CASSQKRLAGINEQYF
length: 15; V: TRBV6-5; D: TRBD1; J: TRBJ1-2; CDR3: CASSYGQAVYYGYTF
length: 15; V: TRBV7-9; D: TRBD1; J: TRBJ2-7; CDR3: CASSNRDRVNYEQYF
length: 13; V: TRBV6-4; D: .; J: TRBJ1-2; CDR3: CASSDSRGYGYTF
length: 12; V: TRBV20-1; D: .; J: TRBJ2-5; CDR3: CSATGIQETQYF
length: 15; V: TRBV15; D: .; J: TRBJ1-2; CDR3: CAASRADLPRYGYTF
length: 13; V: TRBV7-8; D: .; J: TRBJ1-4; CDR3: CASSRTKNEKLFF
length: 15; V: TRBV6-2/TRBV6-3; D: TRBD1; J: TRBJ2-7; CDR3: CASSYPGTASYEQYF
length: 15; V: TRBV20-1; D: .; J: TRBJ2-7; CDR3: CSASPWGRPSYEQYF
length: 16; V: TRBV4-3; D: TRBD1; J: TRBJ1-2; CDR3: CASSQDIAGGEFGYTF
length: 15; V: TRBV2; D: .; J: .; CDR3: CASSEEELGAETQYF
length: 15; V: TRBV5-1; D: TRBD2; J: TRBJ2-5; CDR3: CASSGASGPQETQYF
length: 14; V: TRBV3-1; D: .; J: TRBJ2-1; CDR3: CASSQEGRVNEQLF
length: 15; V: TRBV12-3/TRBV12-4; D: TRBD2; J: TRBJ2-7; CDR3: CASSAPGTSGYEQYF
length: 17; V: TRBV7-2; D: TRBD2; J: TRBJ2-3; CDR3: CASSLAQLAGGEDTQYF
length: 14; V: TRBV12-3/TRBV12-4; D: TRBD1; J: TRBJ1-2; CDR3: CASSPTDRLYGYTF
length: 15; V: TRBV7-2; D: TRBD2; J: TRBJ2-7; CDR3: CASSLKRELTYEQYF
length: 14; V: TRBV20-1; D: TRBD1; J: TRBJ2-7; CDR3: CSARVQGVAYEQYF
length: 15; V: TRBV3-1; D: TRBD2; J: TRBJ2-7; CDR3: CASSQGAGETHEQYF
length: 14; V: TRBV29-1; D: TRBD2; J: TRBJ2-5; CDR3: CSVFLAGAEETQYF
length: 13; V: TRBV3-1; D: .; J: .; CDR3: CASSQLLSYEQYF